Sequencing of this T cell receptor (beta chain) was carried out in a study of T cell responses to AZD1222 COVID-19 vaccine. Looking at the study overall: Second doses at about 4 or about 12 weeks were pooled.

CDR1 LNHDA and CDR2 SQIVND come from the germline V gene (reference sequence). Trimming took off 7 bases at V and 2 bases at J, with 8 bases between the two ends. CDR3 length equals 12 residues. Broader study findings: Close to half of all spike-specific TCRs reportedly target regions of the variants that are unmutated.

Details on this clone: Its specificity is not known.

The table came from immunoSEQ multiplex PCR; TCRdb's copy has only in-frame clones and leaves some out. The profile covers tens of thousands of clones, with around 85% appearing a single time and about 7% taken by the ten largest. This clonotype was obtained from an adult in good health. The V call is TRBV19, the J call TRBJ1-1; D gene uncertain. Sample: peripheral blood, taken on day 0 of AZD1222 vaccination. CDR3 DNA sequence: TGTGCCAGTACCGCGCGAAACACTGAAGCTTTCTTT. This sequence encodes CASTARNTEAFF.